This passage covers 9 T cell receptor beta chains from one sample sequenced in a study of shared clonotypes between healthy human individuals. Measured with immunoSEQ multiplex PCR; TCRdb has only the in-frame clones, and not every one. The sample contains more than 1,200,000 clones, 98% of which appear only once. The specimen sequenced was naive CD4+ T cells sorted from blood. Subset here: CD45RA+ positively selected. The source of these receptors is a man aged 25-40 years in good health.

The chain joins TRBV6-5 to TRBJ2-1, with 10 positions matching TRBD2. The germline gives CDR1 MNHEY, CDR2 SVGAGI. There are 15 residues in the CDR3. Unmatched junction bases numbered 11, after V lost 8 bases and J lost 7 bases. In nucleotides, the CDR3 is TGTGCCAGCGTGAGAGCGGGAGGGCCCGGGAATGAGCAGTTCTTC. Protein product: CASVRAGGPGNEQFF.

The J gene is TRBJ1-5, the V gene TRBV6-1; perhaps TRBD1 as D (6 bases). V lost 0 bases, J lost 6 bases, and 12 bases lay in between. CDR1 is MNHNS and CDR2 is SASEGT in the germline V gene. This CDR3 is built from 15 residues. The CDR3 loop reads CASSEAGGASQPQHF. DNA of the CDR3: TGTGCCAGCAGTGAAGCCGGGGGCGCGAGTCAGCCCCAGCATTTT.

Turning to this clone: At one end the junction does not follow the germline gene, possibly because of a read error. This chain connects TRBV5-4 to TRBJ2-2; a possible D gene is TRBD2 (5 bases). Germline V gene lookup returns CDR1 SGHNT and CDR2 YYREEE (reference sequence). This CDR3 spans 14 amino acids. As DNA, the CDR3 is TGTGCCTATATGAGCGGAACGAAAACCGGGGAGCTGTTTTTT. As protein: CAYMSGTKTGELFF.

This chain connects TRBV30 to TRBJ2-1; no reliable D call. This CDR3 spans 12 amino acids. Trimming stripped 5 bases from V and 6 bases from J, with 11 bases between. The germline CDR1 and CDR2 sequences are GTSNPN and SVGIG (reference sequence). This CDR3 reads CAWADTFNEQFF. CDR3 DNA sequence: TGTGCCTGGGCAGACACGTTCAATGAGCAGTTCTTC.

The rearrangement uses TRBV30 and TRBJ2-1; a possible D gene is TRBD2 (5 bases). This CDR3 spans 14 amino acids. Germline V gene sequence: CDR1 GTSNPN, CDR2 SVGIG (reference sequence). Trimming took 7 bases from V and 2 from J, leaving 15 bases between them. The CDR3 DNA reads as TGTGCCTCGGCCGGACTTTCCGCCTACAATGAGCAGTTCTTC. This codes for CASAGLSAYNEQFF.

The rearrangement joins TRBV5-1 to TRBJ1-1; TRBD1 might be the D (5 bases). Trimming cost V 3 bases and J 5 bases, with 5 bases left between them. Germline assignment: CDR1 SGHRS and CDR2 YFSETQ. The CDR3 has 11 residues. Here the CDR3 DNA reads TGCGCCAGCAGCTGGGGGACTGAAGCTTTCTTT. Translating it yields CASSWGTEAFF.

The CDR3: CASSPQATSSYEQYF. The CDR3 coding sequence is TGTGCCAGCAGCCCCCAGGCGACTAGCTCCTACGAGCAGTACTTC. The V gene is TRBV11-2, the J gene TRBJ2-7; D may be TRBD2 (6 bases). The CDR3 length is 15 residues. Trimming left V 5 bases short and J 0 bases short, with 14 bases between. CDR1 is SGHAT, CDR2 FQNNGV, per germline.

This clone was observed a single time. The CDR3 loop is CASSLGRRTSYREFF. CDR3 coding DNA: TGTGCCAGCAGTTTGGGACGGCGGACATCCTACAGGGAGTTCTTC. This chain uses TRBV6-5 with TRBJ2-1; maybe TRBD1 (6 bases). CDR3 length: 15 residues. Germline assignment: CDR1 MNHEY and CDR2 SVGAGI. The V and J ends lost 4 bases and 14 bases respectively, with 24 bases between them.

The chain recombines TRBV18 with TRBJ1-1; D ambiguous. Trimming took off 3 bases at V and 0 bases at J, with 14 bases between the two ends. This CDR3 has 16 amino acids. Germline values: CDR1 KGHSH, CDR2 LQKENI. This CDR3 reads CASSPLLGSMNTEAFF. CDR3 bases: TGTGCCAGCTCACCTCTGTTAGGATCCATGAACACTGAAGCTTTCTTT.